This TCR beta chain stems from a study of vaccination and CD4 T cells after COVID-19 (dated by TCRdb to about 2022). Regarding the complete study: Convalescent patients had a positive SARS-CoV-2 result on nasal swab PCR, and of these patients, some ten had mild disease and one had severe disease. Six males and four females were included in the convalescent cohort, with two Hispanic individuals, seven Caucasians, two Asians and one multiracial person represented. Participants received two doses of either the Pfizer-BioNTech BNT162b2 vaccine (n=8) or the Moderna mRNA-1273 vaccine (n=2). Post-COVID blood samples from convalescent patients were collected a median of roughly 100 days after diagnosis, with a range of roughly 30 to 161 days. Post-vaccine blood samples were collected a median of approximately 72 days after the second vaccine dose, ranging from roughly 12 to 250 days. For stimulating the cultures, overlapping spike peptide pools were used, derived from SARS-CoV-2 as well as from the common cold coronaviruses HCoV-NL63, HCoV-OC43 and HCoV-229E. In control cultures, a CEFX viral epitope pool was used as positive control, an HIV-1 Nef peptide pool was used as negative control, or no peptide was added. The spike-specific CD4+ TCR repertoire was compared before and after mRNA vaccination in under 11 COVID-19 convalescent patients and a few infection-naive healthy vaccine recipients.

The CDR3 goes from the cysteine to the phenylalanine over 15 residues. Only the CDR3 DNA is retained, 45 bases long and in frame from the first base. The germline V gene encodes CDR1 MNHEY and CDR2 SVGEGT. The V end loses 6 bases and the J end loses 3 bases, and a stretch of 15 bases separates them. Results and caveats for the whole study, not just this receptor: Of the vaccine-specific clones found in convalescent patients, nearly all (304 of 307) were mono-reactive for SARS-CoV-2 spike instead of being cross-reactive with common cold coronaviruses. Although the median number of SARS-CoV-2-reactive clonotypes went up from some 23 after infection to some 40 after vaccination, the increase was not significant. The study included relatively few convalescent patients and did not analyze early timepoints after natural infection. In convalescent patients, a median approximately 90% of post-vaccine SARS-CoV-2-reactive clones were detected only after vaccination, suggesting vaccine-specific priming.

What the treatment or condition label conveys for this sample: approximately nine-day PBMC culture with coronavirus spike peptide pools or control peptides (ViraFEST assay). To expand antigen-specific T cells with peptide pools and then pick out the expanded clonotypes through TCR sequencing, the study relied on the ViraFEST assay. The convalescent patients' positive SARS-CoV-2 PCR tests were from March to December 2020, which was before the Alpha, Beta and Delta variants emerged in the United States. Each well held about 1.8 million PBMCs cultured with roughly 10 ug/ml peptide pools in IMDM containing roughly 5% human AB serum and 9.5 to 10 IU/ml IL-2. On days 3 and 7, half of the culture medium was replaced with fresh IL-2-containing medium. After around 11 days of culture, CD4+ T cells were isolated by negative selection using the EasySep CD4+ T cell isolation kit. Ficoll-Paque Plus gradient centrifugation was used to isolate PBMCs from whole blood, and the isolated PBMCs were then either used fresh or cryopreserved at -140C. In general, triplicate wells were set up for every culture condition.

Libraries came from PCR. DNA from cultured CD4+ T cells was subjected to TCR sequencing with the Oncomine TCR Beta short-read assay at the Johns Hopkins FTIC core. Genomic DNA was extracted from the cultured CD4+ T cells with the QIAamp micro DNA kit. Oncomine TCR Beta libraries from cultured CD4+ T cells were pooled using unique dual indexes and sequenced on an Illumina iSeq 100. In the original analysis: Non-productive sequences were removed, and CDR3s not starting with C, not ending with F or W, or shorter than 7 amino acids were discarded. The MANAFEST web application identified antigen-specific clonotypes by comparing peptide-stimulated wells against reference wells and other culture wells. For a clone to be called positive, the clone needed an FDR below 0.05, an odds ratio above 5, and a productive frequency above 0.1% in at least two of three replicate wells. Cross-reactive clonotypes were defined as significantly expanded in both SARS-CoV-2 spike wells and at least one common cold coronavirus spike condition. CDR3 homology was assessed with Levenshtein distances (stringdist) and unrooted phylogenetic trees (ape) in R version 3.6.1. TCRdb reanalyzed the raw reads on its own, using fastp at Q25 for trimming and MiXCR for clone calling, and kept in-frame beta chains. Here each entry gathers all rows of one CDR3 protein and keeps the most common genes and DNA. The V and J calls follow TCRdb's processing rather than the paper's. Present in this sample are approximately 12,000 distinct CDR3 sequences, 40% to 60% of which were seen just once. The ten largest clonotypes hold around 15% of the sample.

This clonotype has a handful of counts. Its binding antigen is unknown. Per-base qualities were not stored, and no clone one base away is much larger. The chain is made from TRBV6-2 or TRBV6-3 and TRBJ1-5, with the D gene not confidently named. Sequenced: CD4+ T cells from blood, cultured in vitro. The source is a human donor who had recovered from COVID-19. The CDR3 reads CASRPSGGLNQPQHF. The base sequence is TGTGCCAGCAGGCCCAGCGGCGGCCTCAATCAGCCCCAGCATTTT.